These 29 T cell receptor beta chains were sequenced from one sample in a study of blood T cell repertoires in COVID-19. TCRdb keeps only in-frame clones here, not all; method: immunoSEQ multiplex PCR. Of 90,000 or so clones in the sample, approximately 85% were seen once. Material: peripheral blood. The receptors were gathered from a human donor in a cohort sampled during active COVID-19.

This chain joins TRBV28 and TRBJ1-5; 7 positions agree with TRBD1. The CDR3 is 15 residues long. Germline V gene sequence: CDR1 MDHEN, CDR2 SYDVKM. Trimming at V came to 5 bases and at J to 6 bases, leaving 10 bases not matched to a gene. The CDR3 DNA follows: TGTGCCAGCAGTCCATTGGACAGGAATGGTCAGCCCCAGCATTTT. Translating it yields CASSPLDRNGQPQHF.

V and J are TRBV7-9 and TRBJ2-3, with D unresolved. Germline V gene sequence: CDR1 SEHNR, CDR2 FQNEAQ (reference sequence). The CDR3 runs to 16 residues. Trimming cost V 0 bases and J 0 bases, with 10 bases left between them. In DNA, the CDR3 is TGTGCCAGCAGCTTAGCGATGCGGCCTAGCACAGATACGCAGTATTTT. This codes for CASSLAMRPSTDTQYF.

CDR3 residues: CAISMTVHMNTEAFF. CDR3 coding DNA: TGTGCCATTTCGATGACAGTTCACATGAACACTGAAGCTTTCTTT. The rearrangement joins TRBV6-5 to TRBJ1-1; possibly TRBD1 for D (5 bases). CDR1 and CDR2 from the germline V gene are MNHEY and SVGAGI. This CDR3 spans 15 amino acids. The V gene lost 10 bases and the J gene lost 0 bases, with 18 bases spanning the gap.

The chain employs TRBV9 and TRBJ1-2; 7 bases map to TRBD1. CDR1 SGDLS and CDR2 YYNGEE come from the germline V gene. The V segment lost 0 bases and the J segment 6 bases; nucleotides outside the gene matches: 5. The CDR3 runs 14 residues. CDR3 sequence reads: CASSVATGMDGYTF. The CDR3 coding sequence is TGTGCCAGCAGCGTAGCGACAGGGATGGATGGCTACACCTTC.

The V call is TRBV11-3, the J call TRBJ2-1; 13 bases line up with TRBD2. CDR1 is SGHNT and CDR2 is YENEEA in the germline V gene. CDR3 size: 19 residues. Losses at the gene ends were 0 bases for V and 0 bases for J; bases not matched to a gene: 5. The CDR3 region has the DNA TGTGCCAGCAGCTTAGATGCACTAGCGGGAGGGAGCTCCTACAATGAGCAGTTCTTC. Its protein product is CASSLDALAGGSSYNEQFF.

CDR3 sequence: CASSTVSTDTQYF. In nucleotides, the CDR3 is TGCGCCAGCAGCACAGTGAGCACAGATACGCAGTATTTT. V usage is TRBV5-1 and J usage is TRBJ2-3; D unclear. Germline V gene data show CDR1 as SGHRS and CDR2 as YFSETQ. This CDR3 is built from 13 residues. The V end was cut by 4 bases, the J end by 0 bases, with 6 bases between.

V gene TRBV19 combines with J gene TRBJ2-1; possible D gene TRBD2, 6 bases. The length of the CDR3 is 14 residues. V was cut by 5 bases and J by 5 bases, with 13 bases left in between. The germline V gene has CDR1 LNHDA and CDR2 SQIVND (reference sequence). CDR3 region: CASSPGGLHNEQFF. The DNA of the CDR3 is TGTGCCAGTAGTCCCGGGGGACTCCACAATGAGCAGTTCTTC.

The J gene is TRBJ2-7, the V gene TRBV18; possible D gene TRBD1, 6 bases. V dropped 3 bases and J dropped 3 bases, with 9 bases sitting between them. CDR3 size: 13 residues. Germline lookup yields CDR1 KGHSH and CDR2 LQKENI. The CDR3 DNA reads TGTGCCAGCTCACCCCAGGACAGCTACGAGCAGTACTTC. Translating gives CASSPQDSYEQYF.

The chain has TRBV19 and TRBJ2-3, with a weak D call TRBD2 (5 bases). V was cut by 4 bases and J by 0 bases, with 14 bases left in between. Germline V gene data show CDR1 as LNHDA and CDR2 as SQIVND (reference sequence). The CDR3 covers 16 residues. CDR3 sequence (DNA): TGTGCCAGTAGTAATTCTCAGCGGACTAGCACAGATACGCAGTATTTT. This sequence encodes CASSNSQRTSTDTQYF. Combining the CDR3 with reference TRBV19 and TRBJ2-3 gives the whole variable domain DGGITQSPKYLFRKEGQNVTLSCEQNLNHDAMYWYRQDPGQGLRLIYYSQIVNDFQKGDIAEGYSVSREKKESFPLTVTSAQKNPTAFYLCASSNSQRTSTDTQYFGPGTRLTVL.

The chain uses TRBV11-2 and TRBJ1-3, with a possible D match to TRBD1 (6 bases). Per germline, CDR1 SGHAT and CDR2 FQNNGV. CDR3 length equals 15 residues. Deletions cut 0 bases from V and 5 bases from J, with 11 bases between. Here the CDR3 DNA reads TGTGCCAGCAGCTTAGATGGGCAGGGGAGAAACACCATATATTTT. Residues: CASSLDGQGRNTIYF.

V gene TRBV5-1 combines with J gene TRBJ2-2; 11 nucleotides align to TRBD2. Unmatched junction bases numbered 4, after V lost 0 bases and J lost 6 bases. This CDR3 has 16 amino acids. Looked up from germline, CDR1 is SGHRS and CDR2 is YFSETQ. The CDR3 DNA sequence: TGCGCCAGCAGCTTGGGACTAGCGGGAATCCCCGGGGAGCTGTTTTTT. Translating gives CASSLGLAGIPGELFF.

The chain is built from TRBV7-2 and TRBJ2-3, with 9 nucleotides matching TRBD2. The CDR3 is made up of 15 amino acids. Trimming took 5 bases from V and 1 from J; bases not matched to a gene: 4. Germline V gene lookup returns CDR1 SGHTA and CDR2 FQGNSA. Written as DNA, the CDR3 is TGTGCCAGCAGCCCGGTAGCGGGGGGCACAGATACGCAGTATTTT. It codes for CASSPVAGGTDTQYF.

The CDR3 sequence is CASAGGRYTDTQYF. CDR3 nucleotides: TGTGCCAGCGCGGGGGGGCGGTACACAGATACGCAGTATTTT. The chain uses TRBV7-2 and TRBJ2-3, with TRBD2 matching over 9 bases. V trimming: 8 bases; J trimming: 2 bases; junction bases outside the gene matches: 5. Germline V CDR1 and CDR2: SGHTA, FQGNSA. The CDR3 length is 14 residues.

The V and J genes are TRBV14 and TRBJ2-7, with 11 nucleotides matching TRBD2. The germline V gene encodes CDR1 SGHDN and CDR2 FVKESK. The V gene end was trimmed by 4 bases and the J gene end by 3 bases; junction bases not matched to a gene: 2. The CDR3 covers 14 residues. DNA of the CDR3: TGTGCCAGCAGCCTGGGACTAGCGGACTACGAGCAGTACTTC. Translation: CASSLGLADYEQYF.

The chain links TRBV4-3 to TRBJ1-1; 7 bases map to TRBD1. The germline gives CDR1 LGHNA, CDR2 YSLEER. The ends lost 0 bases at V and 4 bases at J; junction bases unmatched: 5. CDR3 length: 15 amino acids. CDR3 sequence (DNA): TGCGCCAGCAGCCAAGATTCCCAGGGGGGCACTGAAGCTTTCTTT. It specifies CASSQDSQGGTEAFF.

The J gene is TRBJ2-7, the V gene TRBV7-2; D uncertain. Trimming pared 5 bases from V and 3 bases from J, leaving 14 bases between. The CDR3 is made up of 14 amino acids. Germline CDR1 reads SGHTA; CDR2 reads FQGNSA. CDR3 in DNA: TGTGCCAGCAGCACTGAGTGGTACCACTACGAGCAGTACTTC. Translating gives CASSTEWYHYEQYF.

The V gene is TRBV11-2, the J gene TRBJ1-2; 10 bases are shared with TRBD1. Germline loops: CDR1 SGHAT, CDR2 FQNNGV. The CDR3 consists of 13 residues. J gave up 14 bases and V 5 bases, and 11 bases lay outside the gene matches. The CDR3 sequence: CASSASRDRGGTF. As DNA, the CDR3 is TGTGCCAGCAGCGCGTCCCGGGACAGGGGAGGTACCTTC.

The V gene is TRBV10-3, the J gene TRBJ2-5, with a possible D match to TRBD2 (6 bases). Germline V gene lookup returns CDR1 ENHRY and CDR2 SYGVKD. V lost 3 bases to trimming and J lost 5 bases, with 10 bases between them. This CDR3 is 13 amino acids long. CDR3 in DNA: TGTGCCATCAGTGATCGGGAGTGGGAGACCCAGTACTTC. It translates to CAISDREWETQYF.

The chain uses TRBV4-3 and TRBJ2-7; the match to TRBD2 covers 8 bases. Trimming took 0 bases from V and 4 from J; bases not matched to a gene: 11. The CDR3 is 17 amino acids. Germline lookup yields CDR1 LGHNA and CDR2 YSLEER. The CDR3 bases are TGCGCCAGCAGCCAAGATGTAGGCGGACTAGCCAATTACGAGCAGTACTTC. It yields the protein CASSQDVGGLANYEQYF.

This chain's CDR3 is CASELRHGDYNEQFF. CDR3 bases: TGTGCCAGCGAGCTACGTCACGGGGATTACAATGAGCAGTTCTTC. This chain links TRBV3-1 (or the pseudogene TRBV3-2) with TRBJ2-1; tentatively, D is TRBD2 (5 bases). Trimming stripped 8 bases from V and 4 bases from J, with 18 bases between. This CDR3 has 15 residues. The germline V gene encodes CDR1 LGHDT and CDR2 YNNKEL (reference sequence).

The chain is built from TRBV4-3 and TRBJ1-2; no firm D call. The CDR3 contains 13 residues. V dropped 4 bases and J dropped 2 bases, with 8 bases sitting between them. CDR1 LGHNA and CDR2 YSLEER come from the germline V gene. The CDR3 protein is CASSPRVNYGYTF. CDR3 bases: TGCGCCAGCAGCCCACGGGTGAACTATGGCTACACCTTC.

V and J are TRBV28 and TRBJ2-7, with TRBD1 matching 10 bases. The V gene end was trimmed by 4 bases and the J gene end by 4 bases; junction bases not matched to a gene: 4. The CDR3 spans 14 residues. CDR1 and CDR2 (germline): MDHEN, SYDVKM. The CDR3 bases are TGTGCCAGCAGTTCCCGGGACAGGGGTTACGAGCAGTACTTC. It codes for CASSSRDRGYEQYF.

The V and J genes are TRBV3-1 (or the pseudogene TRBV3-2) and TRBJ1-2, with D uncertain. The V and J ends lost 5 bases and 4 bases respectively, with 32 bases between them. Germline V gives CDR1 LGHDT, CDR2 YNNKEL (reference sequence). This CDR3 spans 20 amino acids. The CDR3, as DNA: TGTGCCAGCAGCTCTTGGGAGGGCCCAAGACGGGCAGGAGGACTCTATGGCTACACCTTC. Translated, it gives CASSSWEGPRRAGGLYGYTF.

CDR3 sequence (DNA): TGCAGTGCTCGGTCGTGGGAGACCCAGTACTTC. Its protein is CSARSWETQYF. The gene calls are TRBV20-1 and TRBJ2-5; D gene uncertain. Germline assignment: CDR1 DFQATT and CDR2 SNEGSKA (reference sequence). The CDR3 runs to 11 residues. V dropped 5 bases and J dropped 5 bases, with 9 bases sitting between them.

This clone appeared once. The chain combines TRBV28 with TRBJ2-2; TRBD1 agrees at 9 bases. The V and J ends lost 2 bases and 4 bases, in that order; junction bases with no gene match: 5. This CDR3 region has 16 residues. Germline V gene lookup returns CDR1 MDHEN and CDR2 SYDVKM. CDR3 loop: CASSLEGQGVTGELFF. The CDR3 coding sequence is TGTGCCAGCAGTTTAGAGGGACAGGGTGTCACCGGGGAGCTGTTTTTT.

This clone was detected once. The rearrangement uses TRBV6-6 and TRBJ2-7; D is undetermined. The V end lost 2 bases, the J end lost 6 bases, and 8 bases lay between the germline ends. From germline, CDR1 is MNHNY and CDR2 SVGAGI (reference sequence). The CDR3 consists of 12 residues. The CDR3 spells CASSYPLAEQYF. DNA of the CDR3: TGTGCCAGCAGTTACCCCTTGGCCGAGCAGTACTTC.

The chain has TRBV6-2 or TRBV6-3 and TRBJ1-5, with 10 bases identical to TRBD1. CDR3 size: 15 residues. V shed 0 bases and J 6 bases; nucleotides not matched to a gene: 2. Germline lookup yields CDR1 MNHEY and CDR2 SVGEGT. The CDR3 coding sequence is TGTGCCAGCAGTTACTCAAGGGACAGGGGTCAGCCCCAGCATTTT. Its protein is CASSYSRDRGQPQHF.

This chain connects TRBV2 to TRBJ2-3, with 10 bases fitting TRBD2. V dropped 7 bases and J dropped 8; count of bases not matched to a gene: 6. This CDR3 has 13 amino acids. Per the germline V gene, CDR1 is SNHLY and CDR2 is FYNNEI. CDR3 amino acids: CASIQRGGRTQYF. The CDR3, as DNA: TGTGCCAGCATCCAGCGGGGGGGCCGTACGCAGTATTTT.

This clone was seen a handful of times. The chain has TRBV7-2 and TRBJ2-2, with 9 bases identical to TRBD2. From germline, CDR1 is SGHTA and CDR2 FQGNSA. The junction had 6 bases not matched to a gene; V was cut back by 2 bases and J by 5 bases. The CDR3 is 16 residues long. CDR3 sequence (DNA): TGTGCCAGCAGCTTATCCGGCGGGGGGGCGACCGGGGAGCTGTTTTTT. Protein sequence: CASSLSGGGATGELFF.